Listed below are T cell receptor beta chains from one sample, sequenced in a study of blood T cell repertoires in COVID-19. Assay used: immunoSEQ multiplex PCR; TCRdb lists only in-frame clones, some missing. The sample holds fewer than 200,000 clones, around 78% seen once. The sample consisted of PBMCs or T cells enriched from blood (not recorded which). The receptors come from a woman aged 45-65 years who had recovered from COVID-19. The CDR3 runs from the conserved cysteine through the conserved F or W. A D gene is named only where the DNA matches it firmly. For some rows the clone size is stated as once, few or many, or as a class when expanded; others skip it.

>TRBV6-5|TRBD1|once|TRBJ1-5
TGTGCCAGCAGGGCCACAGGGGGAAATCAGCCCCAGCATTTT
CASRATGGNQPQHF
>TRBV24-1|TRBD1|-|TRBJ1-5
TGTGCCACCAGTACAGGGGTGGGGCAGCCCCAGCATTTT
CATSTGVGQPQHF
>TRBV9|TRBD2|-|TRBJ2-2
TGTGCCAGCAGCGAAGGTAGCGGGGGGGCTGCCGGGGAGCTGTTTTTT
CASSEGSGGAAGELFF
>TRBV9|-|-|TRBJ2-2
TGTGCCAGCAGCGTCGGGACAACCACCGGGGAGCTGTTTTTT
CASSVGTTTGELFF
>TRBV5-4|-|few|TRBJ1-2
TGTGCCAGCAGCTTCACAGGGACAATGTCGTTCTATGGCTACACCTTC
CASSFTGTMSFYGYTF
>TRBV7-9|TRBD2|-|TRBJ2-3
TGTGCCAGCAGCTTAGATGTTGGCGGGGGGGCAGCAGATACGCAGTATTTT
CASSLDVGGGAADTQYF
>TRBV10-3|TRBD1|-|TRBJ1-2
TGTGCCATCAGTGAAGGGCAGGGGGGCGGCTACACCTTC
CAISEGQGGGYTF
>TRBV9|-|-|TRBJ1-2
TGTGCCAGCAGGCGTAGTGGAGCGGACGGCTACACCTTC
CASRRSGADGYTF
>TRBV28|-|-|TRBJ2-2
TGTGCCAGCAGTTTACAGGGGGAGCTGTTTTTT
CASSLQGELFF
>TRBV30|-|-|TRBJ1-5
TGTGCCTGGACGCGGGGCGGAGAGCAGCCCCAGCATTTT
CAWTRGGEQPQHF
>TRBV19|TRBD2|-|TRBJ2-1
TGTGCCAGTAGTATAGCCCCGGGGGGTAATGAGCAGTTCTTC
CASSIAPGGNEQFF
>TRBV4-3|-|-|TRBJ2-3
TGCGCCAGCAGCCAAGGGACTCAGGATACGCAGTATTTT
CASSQGTQDTQYF
>TRBV28|TRBD1|-|TRBJ2-2
TGTGCCAGCAGTTCGGGACAGGGCAGCACCGGGGAGCTGTTTTTT
CASSSGQGSTGELFF
>TRBV7-3|-|-|TRBJ1-1
TGTGCCAGCAGCTCTCGAGTAGCCAAGAACACTGAAGCTTTCTTT
CASSSRVAKNTEAFF
>TRBV28|-|-|TRBJ1-4
TGTGCCAGCAGATTAGGGAGACAGGACAAAAAACTGTTTTTT
CASRLGRQDKKLFF
>TRBV28|-|few|TRBJ1-5
TGTGCCAGCAGCGTTGGGCCGCCCAATCAGCCCCAGCATTTT
CASSVGPPNQPQHF
>TRBV6-2/TRBV6-3|-|-|TRBJ2-4
TGTGCCAGCAGTCCGGGCCAGGGTGAAAACATTCAGTACTTC
CASSPGQGENIQYF
>TRBV3-1/TRBV3-2|TRBD2|-|TRBJ2-2
TGTGCCAGCAGCCAATCCGGGCTAGCGGGAGCCGGAACCGGGGAGCTGTTTTTT
CASSQSGLAGAGTGELFF
>TRBV7-3|TRBD2|-|TRBJ2-1
TGTGCCAGCAGCCCTTCCCCCACTAGCGGGGTTTATGAGCAGTTCTTC
CASSPSPTSGVYEQFF
>TRBV7-8|-|-|TRBJ1-4
TGTGCCAGCAGCTTAGGTGGCGGGGGAGAAAAACTGTTTTTT
CASSLGGGGEKLFF
>TRBV7-8|-|-|TRBJ2-2
TGTGCCAGCAGCCCGGCGACTAGTGGAGGGACCGGGGAGCTGTTTTTT
CASSPATSGGTGELFF
>TRBV10-1|-|-|TRBJ2-3
TGCGCCAGCAGTTTCCTTTCAGATACGCAGTATTTT
CASSFLSDTQYF
>TRBV6-4|-|-|TRBJ1-1
TGTGCCAGCAGTTTACGGAGCGACACTGAAGCTTTCTTT
CASSLRSDTEAFF
>TRBV7-3|-|-|TRBJ1-3
TGTGCCAGCAGCTTAACGGGAGGGTCGTACCCCGGAAACACCATATATTTT
CASSLTGGSYPGNTIYF
>TRBV7-8|TRBD2|-|TRBJ2-1
TGTGCCAGCAGCTTAGCGCCTAGCGGGAGTGGCGAGCAGTTCTTC
CASSLAPSGSGEQFF
>TRBV29-1|-|-|TRBJ1-2
TGCAGCGTGGTACAGGGAAACTATGGCTACACCTTC
CSVVQGNYGYTF
>TRBV5-1|-|-|TRBJ1-2
TGCGCCAGCAGCTTGGAAACGGATGGCTACACCTTC
CASSLETDGYTF
>TRBV4-1|-|-|TRBJ1-5
TGCGCCAGCAGCCCGATTGCGGGGGGCCTTAGCAATCAGCCCCAGCATTTT
CASSPIAGGLSNQPQHF
>TRBV5-1|-|-|TRBJ2-3
TGCGCCAGCAGCCAAGGACAGACCACGCAGTATTTT
CASSQGQTTQYF
>TRBV7-9|TRBD2|-|TRBJ2-3
TGTGCCAGCAGCCCTAGCGGGTCGACAGATACGCAGTATTTT
CASSPSGSTDTQYF
>TRBV27|TRBD1|-|TRBJ1-6
TGTGCCAGCACAGAAACCGGGACAGGCAATTCACCCCTCCACTTT
CASTETGTGNSPLHF
>TRBV28|-|-|TRBJ1-4
TGTGCCAGCAGACCAATTGGGGGGGCGGAACTGTTTTTT
CASRPIGGAELFF
>TRBV11-2|TRBD2|-|TRBJ2-3
TGTGCCAGCAGAGTTAGCGGGGGGCCCACAGATACGCAGTATTTT
CASRVSGGPTDTQYF
>TRBV5-4|TRBD1|-|TRBJ1-2
TGTGCCAGCAGCTCCGGGACAGGGGAGGGCTACACCTTC
CASSSGTGEGYTF
>TRBV28|-|-|TRBJ2-1
TGTGCCAGCAGTCCAATGGGTTTCGGGGGCAATGAGCAGTTCTTC
CASSPMGFGGNEQFF
>TRBV5-1|-|-|TRBJ1-5
TGCGCCAGCAGCGCCGGGAGAGATCAGCCCCAGCATTTT
CASSAGRDQPQHF
>TRBV5-1|TRBD1|-|TRBJ1-2
TGCGCCAGCAGCTTCTCGGGACAGGGGGCGGCGGGCTACACCTTC
CASSFSGQGAAGYTF
>TRBV30|TRBD1|-|TRBJ1-2
TGTGCCTGGAGTGCAGGGGGCGCCGGGGGCTACACCTTC
CAWSAGGAGGYTF
>TRBV9|-|-|TRBJ1-1
TGTGCCAGCAGCGTAGCACAGAACACTGAAGCTTTCTTT
CASSVAQNTEAFF
>TRBV7-2|-|-|TRBJ1-3
TGTGCCAGCAGCCCCCAGATGGGCTCCTCTGGAAACACCATATATTTT
CASSPQMGSSGNTIYF
>TRBV6-4|TRBD2|once|TRBJ2-2
TGTGCCAGCAGTGACTCAGCGGGGGGCACCGGGGAGCTGTTTTTT
CASSDSAGGTGELFF
>TRBV13|-|-|TRBJ2-1
TGTGCCAGCAGCCCACGCACCACGAGCTCCTACAATGAGCAGTTCTTC
CASSPRTTSSYNEQFF
>TRBV10-3|-|-|TRBJ1-6
TGTGCCATCAAAAAAGAGGAGTCCTATAATTCACCCCTCCACTTT
CAIKKEESYNSPLHF
>TRBV15|TRBD2|-|TRBJ2-3
TGTGCCACCAGCAGGGGTGGGACTAGCGGGACGACAGATACGCAGTATTTT
CATSRGGTSGTTDTQYF
>TRBV28|-|once|TRBJ1-1
TGTGCCAGCAGCTTACCGGTCCACCTGAACACTGAAGCTTTCTTT
CASSLPVHLNTEAFF
>TRBV9|-|-|TRBJ2-1
TGTGCCAGCAGCGTAGACGAGCGGGACAATGAGCAGTTCTTC
CASSVDERDNEQFF
>TRBV14|-|once|TRBJ2-3
TGTGCCAGCAGCCAAGGACTCTTAACTACGCAGTATTTT
CASSQGLLTTQYF
>TRBV15|-|few|TRBJ1-6
TGTGCCACCAGCACGCCGTCCAGGGGATTCACCCTCCACTTT
CATSTPSRGFTLHF
>TRBV10-1|-|-|TRBJ1-1
TGCGCCAGTCGGAGGGAACTGAACACTGAAGCTTTCTTT
CASRRELNTEAFF
>TRBV12-3/TRBV12-4|-|once|TRBJ1-1
TGTGCCAGCAGGACCTGGGGGGACACTGAAGCTTTCTTT
CASRTWGDTEAFF
>TRBV24-1|TRBD2|-|TRBJ2-1
TGTGCCACCAGTGTGGGGGGGTCTCGCTATGAGCAGTTCTTC
CATSVGGSRYEQFF
>TRBV28|TRBD1|-|TRBJ1-2
TGTGCCAGCAGTACGACGACAGGGGGTTATGGCTACACCTTC
CASSTTTGGYGYTF
>TRBV29-1|-|-|TRBJ1-2
TGCAGCGTTGAAGATCGGGAAATCCTCTATGGCTACACCTTC
CSVEDREILYGYTF
>TRBV6-5|TRBD1|-|TRBJ1-6
TGTGCCAGCAGTCTACTTACAGGGGAGCGTTCACCCCTCCACTTT
CASSLLTGERSPLHF
>TRBV28|-|-|TRBJ1-6
TGTGCCAGCAGTTCTTATGAGGGAGCCACCCTCCAGATACCCCTCCACTTT
CASSSYEGATLQIPLHF
>TRBV24-1|-|-|TRBJ2-2
TGTGCCACCAGTGACTTCCCCAGGGACACCGGGGAGCTGTTTTTT
CATSDFPRDTGELFF
>TRBV4-1|TRBD1|-|TRBJ1-2
TGCGCCAGCAGCCAAGATAGGGACAGGGGGCGTGGCTACACCTTC
CASSQDRDRGRGYTF
>TRBV9|-|-|TRBJ2-1
TGTGCCAGCAGCGTAGTCGGACTTACCGACAATGAGCAGTTCTTC
CASSVVGLTDNEQFF